A single sample is the source of the 14 T cell receptor beta chains below, sequenced in a study of T-cell memory formation after mild COVID-19. TCRdb recomputed calls from the 5' RACE reads with MiXCR, one row per CDR3 protein. Of about 400,000 distinct CDR3 sequences detected, more than 20% appear once; the ten largest clones hold 10% to 15%. What was sequenced was PBMCs or a T cell subset sorted from them (not recorded which). These receptors were obtained from an adult woman who had mild COVID-19 (a few samples of this study predate the infection). Cell type and time point are not known.

The chain uses TRBV9 and TRBJ2-1; 9 nucleotides line up with TRBD2. Germline-derived CDR1 and CDR2 are SGDLS and YYNGEE. Trimming took 4 bases from V and 5 from J; bases not matched to a gene: 13. This CDR3 contains 17 residues. CDR3 coding DNA: TGTGCCAGCAGCTTACCTAGCGGGAAGCCGGCCAACAATGAGCAGTTCTTC. Encoded protein: CASSLPSGKPANNEQFF.

This clonotype was detected only a few times. This rearrangement joins TRBV2 to TRBJ1-1; 7 positions agree with TRBD1. Germline V gives CDR1 SNHLY, CDR2 FYNNEI. The CDR3 has 15 amino acids. V shed 1 base, J shed 1 base, and the junction held 3 bases outside the gene matches. The CDR3: CASSEGRTGNTEAFF. The CDR3 nucleotides are TGTGCCAGCAGTGAAGGTCGGACAGGGAACACTGAAGCTTTCTTT.

The rearrangement links TRBV29-1 to TRBJ2-2, with 13 bases fitting TRBD2. Losses at the gene ends were 4 bases for V and 4 bases for J; bases not matched to a gene: 9. CDR3 length: 17 amino acids. The germline gives CDR1 SQVTM, CDR2 ANQGSEA. In nucleotides, the CDR3 is TGCAGCGTTGCCGGACTAGCGGGAGTCCCTTTCACCGGGGAGCTGTTTTTT. It translates to CSVAGLAGVPFTGELFF.

This clonotype was seen a handful of times. The chain uses TRBV7-2 and TRBJ2-7; D perhaps matches TRBD2 (5 bases). The CDR3 covers 15 residues. Germline V gene lookup returns CDR1 SGHTA and CDR2 FQGNSA. Trimming cost V 4 bases and J 6 bases, with 19 bases left between them. The CDR3 reads CASSSVKAFGVEQYF. Written as DNA, the CDR3 is TGTGCCAGCAGCTCGGTGAAAGCGTTCGGGGTCGAGCAGTACTTC.

The V gene is TRBV6-2 or TRBV6-3, the J gene TRBJ2-1, with D tentatively TRBD2 (6 bases). CDR1 MNHEY and CDR2 SVGEGT come from the germline V gene. CDR3 length: 16 residues. The V gene lost 6 bases and the J gene lost 0 bases, with 15 bases spanning the gap. The CDR3 is CASSGGTGSSYNEQFF. DNA of the CDR3: TGTGCCAGCAGCGGTGGGACTGGGAGCTCCTACAATGAGCAGTTCTTC.

The V call is TRBV7-9, the J call TRBJ2-5; D unresolved. Germline V gene sequence: CDR1 SEHNR, CDR2 FQNEAQ (reference sequence). The ends were cut back, 8 bases at V and 2 bases at J, with 12 bases in the middle. This CDR3 is 13 amino acids long. The CDR3 coding sequence is TGTGCCAGCGTTTCCCCGAGGCAAGAGACCCAGTACTTC. It encodes CASVSPRQETQYF.

This clonotype was counted a few times. DNA for the CDR3: TGCGCCAGCAGCCAAGAGTATGTGGGTACGCAGTATTTT. Its protein product is CASSQEYVGTQYF. The rearrangement joins TRBV4-1 to TRBJ2-3; D remains ambiguous. Trimming cost V 0 bases and J 8 bases, with 9 bases left between them. The CDR3 runs to 13 residues. Germline V gene sequence: CDR1 MGHRA, CDR2 YSYEKL.

This clonotype was counted only a few times. The V gene is TRBV9, the J gene TRBJ2-5; 12 bases fit TRBD2. V gave up 3 bases and J gave up 2 bases; unmatched junction bases: 5. CDR3 size: 16 residues. The germline V gene encodes CDR1 SGDLS and CDR2 YYNGEE. The chain's CDR3 is CASSARLAGEQETQYF. The CDR3 bases are TGTGCCAGCAGCGCGAGACTAGCGGGAGAGCAAGAGACCCAGTACTTC.

The table lists this clonotype with a few counts. The rearrangement links TRBV7-3 to TRBJ1-1; TRBD1 is a possible D gene (6 bases). V lost 6 bases and J lost 10, with 24 bases in between. Per the germline V gene, CDR1 is SGHTA and CDR2 is FQGTGA. This CDR3 is 15 amino acids long. The CDR3 sequence is CASREGEDVSVGAFF. The CDR3 DNA sequence: TGTGCCAGCAGAGAGGGGGAGGACGTTTCGGTGGGAGCTTTCTTT.

This clonotype was found many times. The rearrangement uses TRBV7-2 and TRBJ2-7; 7 bases match TRBD1. This CDR3 comprises 14 residues. CDR1 is SGHTA, CDR2 FQGNSA, per germline. The V gene end was trimmed by 5 bases and the J gene end by 0 bases; junction bases not matched to a gene: 4. CDR3 sequence reads: CASSPRDSSYEQYF. Written as DNA, the CDR3 is TGTGCCAGCAGCCCACGGGACAGCTCCTACGAGCAGTACTTC.

J is TRBJ2-2 and V is TRBV20-1; 7 bases align to TRBD1. J lost 0 bases, V lost 4 bases, and 5 bases had no gene match. The CDR3 is 15 amino acids. The V gene's germline CDR1 is DFQATT and CDR2 SNEGSKA (reference sequence). The CDR3 sequence is CSATRDSSNTGELFF. DNA of the CDR3: TGCAGTGCTACTCGGGACAGCTCGAACACCGGGGAGCTGTTTTTT.

The gene calls are TRBV5-1 and TRBJ2-1; a weak D match, TRBD1 (6 bases). The V gene's germline CDR1 is SGHRS and CDR2 YFSETQ. Trimming pared 0 bases from V and 4 bases from J, leaving 11 bases between. This CDR3 has 15 residues. The CDR3 loop reads CASSLVGQNYNEQFF. The CDR3 DNA is TGCGCCAGCAGCTTGGTCGGACAGAATTACAATGAGCAGTTCTTC.

This clonotype appeared a few times. The chain is built from TRBV6-2 or TRBV6-3 and TRBJ2-7; no clear D gene. Between the trimmed V and J ends, which lost 5 bases and 2 bases, there was a span of 10 bases. CDR3 size: 13 residues. CDR1 MNHEY and CDR2 SVGEGT come from the germline V gene. DNA for the CDR3: TGTGCCAGCAGTCAGGCGGAGACCTACGAGCAGTACTTC. This encodes CASSQAETYEQYF.

This clonotype was seen a handful of times. The chain links TRBV10-3 to TRBJ2-7; D might be TRBD2 (5 bases). The V end lost 8 bases, the J end lost 0 bases, and 11 bases lay between the germline ends. Germline V gene sequence: CDR1 ENHRY, CDR2 SYGVKD. This CDR3 has 13 residues. The CDR3 here is CAISEVSSYEQYF. The CDR3 nucleotides are TGTGCCATCTCGGAGGTTTCCTCCTACGAGCAGTACTTC.